Listed below are T cell receptor beta chains from one sample, sequenced in a study of T cell responses to AZD1222 COVID-19 vaccine. Profiled with immunoSEQ multiplex PCR; TCRdb holds only in-frame clones, not every one. The table shows about 140,000 clones, with approximately 90% occurring only once. This specimen consisted of peripheral blood, obtained on day 0 of AZD1222 vaccination. These receptors all come from an adult in good health. The CDR3 runs from the conserved cysteine through the conserved F or W. The D gene is left open where the match is weak. Not all rows give a size; the values are once, few, many and, for expanded clones, a class.

V gene,clone size,D gene,J gene,CDR3 protein,CDR3 DNA
TRBV30,-,-,TRBJ1-1,CAWSTPEGRTEAFF,TGTGCCTGGAGTACACCAGAGGGGCGGACTGAAGCTTTCTTT
TRBV7-9,-,-,TRBJ1-2,CASSSLQTENYGYTF,TGTGCCAGCAGCTCCCTTCAGACAGAAAACTATGGCTACACCTTC
TRBV6-6,-,TRBD1,TRBJ1-2,CASSYADRDYGYTF,TGTGCCAGCAGTTACGCCGACAGGGACTATGGCTACACCTTC
TRBV6-2/TRBV6-3,-,TRBD2,TRBJ2-7,CASSPSGLVAYEQYF,TGTGCCAGCAGCCCGTCGGGACTAGTGGCCTACGAGCAGTACTTC
TRBV4-2,-,-,TRBJ1-2,CASSQDVATAGYTF,TGTGCCAGCAGCCAAGACGTGGCGACAGCAGGCTACACCTTC
TRBV13,once,-,TRBJ1-1,CASSSVPFPSTEAFF,TGTGCCAGCAGCTCCGTTCCCTTCCCCTCCACTGAAGCTTTCTTT
TRBV4-1,once,TRBD1,TRBJ1-6,CASSQGGQPYNSPLHF,TGCGCCAGCAGCCAAGGGGGACAGCCCTATAATTCACCCCTCCACTTT
TRBV3-1/TRBV3-2,-,-,TRBJ2-3,CASSQSGSGTDTQYF,TGTGCCAGCAGCCAATCCGGGAGCGGCACAGATACGCAGTATTTT
TRBV4-2,-,TRBD1,TRBJ2-6,CASSPTGGGSGANVLTF,TGTGCCAGCAGCCCTACAGGGGGTGGTTCTGGGGCCAACGTCCTGACTTTC
TRBV27,-,TRBD2,TRBJ2-7,CATSWGKGASGGYEQYF,TGTGCCACCTCCTGGGGGAAGGGCGCTAGCGGGGGCTACGAGCAGTACTTC
TRBV12-5,-,-,TRBJ1-5,CASGLVVWQGPKGHSNQPQHF,TGTGCTAGTGGTTTGGTCGTGTGGCAGGGCCCAAAGGGGCATAGCAATCAGCCCCAGCATTTT
TRBV6-5,-,-,TRBJ1-1,CASSYTGGRYTEAFF,TGTGCCAGCAGTTACACTGGGGGCCGGTACACTGAAGCTTTCTTT
TRBV19,-,-,TRBJ1-1,CASSTGVAEAFF,TGTGCCAGTAGTACAGGGGTGGCTGAAGCTTTCTTT
TRBV5-4,-,TRBD2,TRBJ2-3,CASSLAKTSPSTDTQYF,TGTGCCAGCAGCTTGGCCAAGACTAGCCCAAGCACAGATACGCAGTATTTT
TRBV2,-,TRBD1,TRBJ1-1,CASRQDGQGGLAFF,TGTGCCAGCAGGCAGGACGGACAGGGTGGTTTGGCTTTCTTT
TRBV3-1/TRBV3-2,-,-,TRBJ1-6,CASSQGGSTTSSYNSPLHF,TGTGCCAGCAGCCAAGGTGGCAGTACTACCAGCTCCTATAATTCACCCCTCCACTTT
TRBV28,-,-,TRBJ2-1,CASSLSLGGPRNEQFF,TGTGCCAGCAGTTTATCACTAGGGGGACCTAGGAATGAGCAGTTCTTC